This record concerns one TCR beta chain sequence. Authors' methods: Amplified reference gene primers provided the basis for estimating nucleated cell counts. The repertoire was sequenced with immunoSEQ multiplex PCR; TCRdb's copy has only in-frame clones and lacks some. V, J and clone size are taken as reported in that table, and D and trimming were inferred from the DNA itself. The top ten hold roughly 2.8% of the sample, which has about 190,000 clones, roughly 78% seen once. The source of the sample is a study of blood T cell repertoires in COVID-19. The wider study: Some COVID-19 samples were acute and others convalescent; all came from the United States, Italy and Spain. Nucleic acid was either cDNA or gDNA, and it came from T cells, B-cell-depleted T cells, or PBMCs.

The CDR3 is 14 amino acids. V lost 7 bases and J lost 3; bases outside the gene matches: 7. Looked up from germline, CDR1 is LGHDT and CDR2 is YNNKEL (reference sequence). The chain has TRBV3-1 (or the pseudogene TRBV3-2) and TRBJ2-3, with 7 positions matching TRBD1. The TCR sequence derives from a woman aged 80 or older with active or convalescent COVID-19. The specimen sequenced was peripheral blood. The CDR3 coding sequence is TGTGCCAGCAAGGAAGGGGGCCGGACAGATACGCAGTATTTT. As protein: CASKEGGRTDTQYF.